These 15 T cell receptor beta chains originate from one sample sequenced in a study of blood T cell repertoires in COVID-19. The method was immunoSEQ multiplex PCR; TCRdb's version includes in-frame clones alone and lacks a portion of them. The sample includes over 100,000 clones, about 87% of them seen just once. Source material: peripheral blood. The receptors were gathered from a man in his fifties with active COVID-19.

CDR3 sequence: CASSPQGAGYGYTF. The DNA for the CDR3 is TGTGCCAGCAGCCCGCAGGGGGCGGGCTATGGCTACACCTTC. This chain uses TRBV3-1 (or the pseudogene TRBV3-2) with TRBJ1-2; 8 bases map to TRBD1. The CDR3 has 14 residues. The germline CDR1 and CDR2 sequences are LGHDT and YNNKEL (reference sequence). V lost 4 bases to trimming and J lost 4 bases; unmatched junction nucleotides: 5.

The chain couples TRBV11-3 to TRBJ1-6, with TRBD1 as a possible D gene (6 bases). The CDR3 has 15 residues. Trimming took 1 base from V and 7 from J, leaving 11 bases between them. In germline, CDR1 is SGHNT, CDR2 YENEEA. The CDR3 nucleotides read TGTGCCAGCAGCTTAGGGCAGGGGCAGAATTCACCCCTCCACTTT. Translating it yields CASSLGQGQNSPLHF.

J is TRBJ2-4 and V is TRBV7-3; TRBD1 might be the D (6 bases). The CDR3 is 15 amino acids. V was cut by 6 bases and J by 3 bases, with 15 bases left in between. CDR1 is SGHTA, CDR2 FQGTGA, per germline. CDR3 coding DNA: TGTGCCAGCAGTCTAGGGGGATTAGGCAAAAACATTCAGTACTTC. Protein: CASSLGGLGKNIQYF.

The genes are TRBV5-1 and TRBJ2-7, with 7 positions matching TRBD2. Germline V gene data show CDR1 as SGHRS and CDR2 as YFSETQ. The CDR3 sequence is 14 residues long. The J segment lost 2 bases and the V segment lost 4 bases, leaving 6 bases of the junction unmatched. The CDR3 DNA follows: TGCGCCAGCAGCCCGGCGGGAGACCCCTACGAGCAGTACTTC. As protein: CASSPAGDPYEQYF.

The chain links TRBV9 to TRBJ2-3; D might be TRBD1 (5 bases). V dropped 3 bases and J dropped 3 bases, with 14 bases sitting between them. This CDR3 comprises 15 residues. Germline CDR1 is SGDLS and CDR2 is YYNGEE. The CDR3 region is CASSGKGRVTDTQYF. The CDR3 region has the DNA TGTGCCAGCAGCGGAAAGGGCAGGGTGACAGATACGCAGTATTTT.

This clone was found once. The CDR3 DNA reads TGTGCCAGCAGTTACCATGGACAAAAAACCTACGAGCAGTACTTC. Amino acids: CASSYHGQKTYEQYF. The rearrangement links TRBV6-5 to TRBJ2-7; TRBD1 is a possible D gene (5 bases). This CDR3 has 15 amino acids. Trimming shortened V by 2 bases and J by 2 bases, and 13 bases separated the two germline ends. CDR1 MNHEY and CDR2 SVGAGI come from the germline V gene.

This clone occurred once. The CDR3 loop reads CASSLGISGDPGNTIYF. For the CDR3, the DNA is TGTGCCAGCAGCTTAGGAATCTCAGGGGACCCTGGAAACACCATATATTTT. The chain joins TRBV7-2 to TRBJ1-3; perhaps TRBD1 as D (6 bases). The CDR3 sequence is 17 residues long. Between the trimmed V and J ends, which lost 1 base and 2 bases, there was a span of 15 bases. Germline CDR1 reads SGHTA; CDR2 reads FQGNSA.

The J gene is TRBJ2-4, the V gene TRBV19; D might be TRBD2 (5 bases). CDR3 length equals 12 residues. V was shortened by 5 bases and J by 7 bases, with 9 bases between the two germline ends. The germline V gene encodes CDR1 LNHDA and CDR2 SQIVND (reference sequence). The CDR3 sequence: CASSEGANIQYF. CDR3 nucleotides: TGTGCCAGTAGTGAGGGTGCCAACATTCAGTACTTC.

The rearrangement uses TRBV18 and TRBJ1-6, with D perhaps matching TRBD1 (6 bases). V lost 1 base to trimming and J lost 8 bases, with 9 bases between them. Looked up from germline, CDR1 is KGHSH and CDR2 is LQKENI. This CDR3 comprises 14 residues. CDR3 nucleotides: TGTGCCAGCTCACCACTTCCAGGGGATTCACCCCTCCACTTT. This gives the protein CASSPLPGDSPLHF.

The J gene is TRBJ2-3, the V gene TRBV18; TRBD2 might be the D (6 bases). Germline CDR1 is KGHSH and CDR2 is LQKENI. Trimming removed 3 bases at V and 5 bases at J, with 15 bases between. The CDR3 is made up of 15 amino acids. The CDR3 is CASSPRGGGVDTQYF. In nucleotides, the CDR3 is TGTGCCAGCTCACCCCGCGGAGGAGGGGTAGATACGCAGTATTTT.

This chain links TRBV2 with TRBJ2-4; 11 bases align to TRBD1. Germline V gene sequence: CDR1 SNHLY, CDR2 FYNNEI. This CDR3 spans 15 amino acids. Losses at the gene ends were 3 bases for V and 7 bases for J; bases not matched to a gene: 5. The CDR3 DNA sequence: TGTGCCAGCAGTGAGAAGGGACAGGGGGGGAACATTCAGTACTTC. Amino acids: CASSEKGQGGNIQYF.

The chain couples TRBV12-3 or TRBV12-4 to TRBJ1-3; D is ambiguous. CDR3 length: 12 residues. The V end was cut by 2 bases, the J end by 7 bases, with 6 bases between. As DNA, the CDR3 is TGTGCCAGCAGTTTATCGGTCAACACCATATATTTT. Protein: CASSLSVNTIYF.

The table lists this clone with a count of one. The chain joins TRBV7-2 to TRBJ1-5; TRBD1 agrees at 7 bases. After removal of 5 bases from V and 2 bases from J, the junction contained 9 bases not matched to a gene. This CDR3 region has 16 residues. Germline V gives CDR1 SGHTA, CDR2 FQGNSA. The CDR3 DNA reads TGTGCCAGCAGCGTACAGGGGCCAGGTCGCAATCAGCCCCAGCATTTT. It specifies CASSVQGPGRNQPQHF. Combining the CDR3 with reference TRBV7-2 and TRBJ1-5 gives the whole variable domain GAGVSQSPSNKVTEKGKDVELRCDPISGHTALYWYRQSLGQGLEFLIYFQGNSAPDKSGLPSDRFSAERTGGSVSTLTIQRTQQEDSAVYLCASSVQGPGRNQPQHFGDGTRLSIL.

The chain joins TRBV6-5 to TRBJ1-6; weak D call: TRBD1 (5 bases). Trimming took 6 bases from V and 2 from J, leaving 8 bases between them. This CDR3 contains 14 residues. The germline gives CDR1 MNHEY, CDR2 SVGAGI. The CDR3 DNA is TGTGCCAGCAGCCGGACACCCTATAATTCACCCCTCCACTTT. Translation gives CASSRTPYNSPLHF.

This clone was detected a few times. The V call is TRBV5-1, the J call TRBJ1-4; D is perhaps TRBD1 (6 bases). The germline gives CDR1 SGHRS, CDR2 YFSETQ. CDR3 length: 14 amino acids. V was shortened by 4 bases and J by 0 bases, with 7 bases between the two germline ends. CDR3 protein: CASSTGSTNEKLFF. CDR3 nucleotides: TGCGCCAGCAGCACAGGGTCAACTAATGAAAAACTGTTTTTT.